This is a list of T cell receptor beta chains from one sample in a study of cytomegalovirus exposure and HLA in healthy donors. The data were produced by immunoSEQ multiplex PCR, yet TCRdb's version contains in-frame clones alone and is incomplete. The top ten hold 1.7% of the sample, which has more than 95,000 clones, 95% to 96% seen once. Sequencing was carried out using PBMCs. All receptors derive from a man aged 18 to 35 in good health and CMV-seronegative. Each CDR3 is given with its conserved first and last residue. A D gene is named only where the DNA matches it firmly. A clone size is listed for some rows: how often the clone was seen (once, few, many), or a class if it is expanded.

few	TRBJ1-1	TRBV5-6	NA	CASSLVLLGGGLEAFF	TGTGCCAGCAGCTTGGTCTTGTTGGGAGGGGGTTTAGAAGCTTTCTTT
NA	TRBJ2-7	TRBV6-1	TRBD2	CASRGLAEREQYF	TGTGCCAGCAGGGGACTAGCGGAGCGCGAGCAGTACTTC
NA	TRBJ2-1	TRBV7-9	TRBD2	CASSPGLAGDEQFF	TGTGCCAGCAGCCCCGGACTAGCGGGAGATGAGCAGTTCTTC
NA	TRBJ1-1	TRBV7-8	TRBD1	CASSLRGHTEAFF	TGTGCCAGCAGCTTGAGGGGGCACACTGAAGCTTTCTTT
NA	TRBJ2-3	TRBV9	TRBD2	CASAREGVRLGTDTQYF	TGTGCCAGCGCTCGGGAGGGGGTGCGGTTAGGCACAGATACGCAGTATTTT
NA	TRBJ1-1	TRBV28	TRBD1	CASSWGTGAPNTEAFF	TGTGCCAGCAGTTGGGGGACAGGGGCTCCGAACACTGAAGCTTTCTTT
NA	TRBJ2-7	TRBV11-2	NA	CASSLDPRGKENEQYF	TGTGCCAGCAGCTTAGATCCCAGGGGAAAGGAGAACGAGCAGTACTTC
NA	TRBJ2-2	TRBV5-1	TRBD2	CASSLAYGTSSTGELFF	TGCGCCAGCAGCTTGGCCTATGGGACTAGCAGTACCGGGGAGCTGTTTTTT
NA	TRBJ1-5	TRBV7-2	NA	CASSWGQASQPQHF	TGTGCCAGCAGCTGGGGACAAGCTAGTCAGCCCCAGCATTTT
NA	TRBJ2-6	TRBV5-1	NA	CASSWALGEVGPGANVLTF	TGCGCCAGCAGCTGGGCCCTGGGAGAGGTAGGGCCTGGGGCCAACGTCCTGACTTTC
NA	TRBJ2-7	TRBV9	TRBD2	CASSVDSSGRGIFSEQYF	TGTGCCAGCAGCGTAGATTCTAGCGGGAGGGGAATTTTTAGCGAGCAGTACTTC
NA	TRBJ2-7	TRBV28	TRBD1	CASSPGQGFSEQYF	TGTGCCAGCAGTCCGGGACAGGGGTTTTCCGAGCAGTACTTC
NA	TRBJ1-1	TRBV10-3	NA	CAISVEGSGTEAFF	TGTGCCATCAGTGTGGAGGGGTCAGGGACTGAAGCTTTCTTT
NA	TRBJ1-4	TRBV29-1	NA	CSVPAATNEKLFF	TGCAGCGTTCCCGCAGCAACTAATGAAAAACTGTTTTTT
once	TRBJ2-2	TRBV5-1	NA	CASSLSIDTGELFF	TGCGCCAGCAGCTTGTCTATCGACACCGGGGAGCTGTTTTTT
once	TRBJ1-5	TRBV28	NA	CASRDYRENQPQHF	TGTGCCAGCAGAGACTACAGGGAGAATCAGCCCCAGCATTTT
NA	TRBJ1-2	TRBV28	TRBD1	CASSFLARRQGARDGYTF	TGTGCCAGCAGTTTCCTTGCAAGACGACAGGGGGCGAGGGACGGCTACACCTTC
NA	TRBJ2-5	TRBV4-1	TRBD2	CASSQDHTAGAFTTQYF	TGCGCCAGCAGCCAAGATCATACAGCGGGAGCCTTTACGACCCAGTACTTC
NA	TRBJ1-3	TRBV7-2	NA	CASSLRGSGNTIYF	TGTGCCAGCAGCTTACGGGGGTCTGGAAACACCATATATTTT
NA	TRBJ1-1	TRBV27	NA	CASKAGGTEAFF	TGTGCCAGTAAAGCAGGAGGGACTGAAGCTTTCTTT
NA	TRBJ2-2	TRBV6-6	TRBD1	CASTNRGRNTGELFF	TGTGCCAGCACCAACAGGGGGCGGAACACCGGGGAGCTGTTTTTT
NA	TRBJ2-2	TRBV5-1	NA	CASSSRREAGELFF	TGCGCCAGCAGCTCCCGCAGGGAAGCCGGGGAGCTGTTTTTT
NA	TRBJ2-7	TRBV30	TRBD2	CAWRGGSPYEQYF	TGTGCCTGGAGAGGCGGGAGTCCCTACGAGCAGTACTTC
NA	TRBJ2-1	TRBV5-1	TRBD2	CASSSSGTSYNEQFF	TGCGCCAGCAGCTCTAGCGGCACTTCCTACAATGAGCAGTTCTTC
NA	TRBJ2-7	TRBV7-9	TRBD2	CASSRTSGTSTTEQYF	TGTGCCAGCAGCCGGACCTCCGGGACTAGCACTACCGAGCAGTACTTC
NA	TRBJ2-7	TRBV5-6	TRBD1	CASSPRDRGYEQYF	TGTGCCAGCAGCCCTAGGGACAGGGGATACGAGCAGTACTTC
NA	TRBJ1-2	TRBV7-2	TRBD1	CASSLTGRYGYTF	TGTGCCAGCAGCCTGACAGGGCGCTATGGCTACACCTTC
NA	TRBJ1-2	TRBV30	NA	CAWSVLSDYGYTF	TGTGCCTGGAGTGTACTGTCGGACTATGGCTACACCTTC
NA	TRBJ2-7	TRBV28	NA	CASSPILLDYEQYF	TGTGCCAGCAGTCCAATCCTCTTAGATTACGAGCAGTACTTC
once	TRBJ2-1	TRBV10-3	NA	CAISENENEQFF	TGTGCCATCAGTGAGAATGAGAATGAGCAGTTCTTC
NA	TRBJ2-7	TRBV7-9	TRBD1	CASSSQGNLYEQYF	TGTGCCAGCAGCTCACAGGGGAACCTATACGAGCAGTACTTC
NA	TRBJ2-1	TRBV4-3	TRBD2	CASSQDLDSGRYNEQFF	TGCGCCAGCAGCCAAGATCTAGATAGCGGGAGGTACAATGAGCAGTTCTTC
NA	TRBJ1-1	TRBV19	NA	CASSIAGTGAFF	TGTGCCAGTAGTATAGCGGGGACTGGTGCTTTCTTT
once	TRBJ1-4	TRBV7-2	NA	CASSLTQGREKLFF	TGTGCCAGCAGCTTAACCCAGGGGCGGGAAAAACTGTTTTTT
NA	TRBJ1-3	TRBV7-2	NA	CASSRNRDTGNTIYF	TGTGCCAGCAGCCGTAACAGGGACACTGGAAACACCATATATTTT
NA	TRBJ2-7	TRBV11-2	TRBD2	CASSPRASGRASYEQYF	TGTGCCAGCAGCCCTCGGGCTAGCGGGAGGGCGTCGTACGAGCAGTACTTC
once	TRBJ2-7	TRBV5-4	TRBD2	CASSLLSLAGGPSYEQYF	TGTGCCAGCAGCTTGTTATCTCTAGCGGGAGGCCCCTCCTACGAGCAGTACTTC
NA	TRBJ2-1	TRBV9	TRBD2	CASTPVGREGQFF	TGTGCCAGCACCCCAGTTGGGCGGGAGGGCCAGTTCTTC
NA	TRBJ1-4	TRBV18	TRBD1	CASSPRQGPGEKLFF	TGTGCCAGCTCACCGCGACAGGGTCCTGGTGAAAAACTGTTTTTT
NA	TRBJ2-1	TRBV9	TRBD2	CASSVSSGTYNEQFF	TGTGCCAGCAGCGTATCTAGCGGGACCTACAATGAGCAGTTCTTC
NA	TRBJ2-1	TRBV7-8	NA	CASSPHSYRSSYNEQFF	TGTGCCAGCAGCCCCCACTCGTACCGGAGCTCCTACAATGAGCAGTTCTTC
NA	TRBJ2-1	TRBV7-3	TRBD2	CASSALAGGNNEQFF	TGTGCCAGCAGCGCCTTAGCGGGAGGGAACAATGAGCAGTTCTTC
NA	TRBJ1-5	TRBV21-1	NA	CASSKEPDRAFVSNQPQHF	TGTGCCAGCAGCAAAGAGCCGGACAGGGCGTTCGTGAGCAATCAGCCCCAGCATTTT
NA	TRBJ2-7	TRBV5-4	TRBD1	CASSWGQGPYEQYF	TGTGCCAGCAGCTGGGGACAGGGCCCCTACGAGCAGTACTTC
NA	TRBJ1-5	TRBV28	NA	CASSLYPRQSNQPQHF	TGTGCCAGCAGTTTATATCCGAGACAGAGCAATCAGCCCCAGCATTTT
NA	TRBJ1-3	TRBV19	NA	CASSRDRSSGNTIYF	TGTGCCAGTAGCCGTGACAGAAGCTCTGGAAACACCATATATTTT
NA	TRBJ2-1	TRBV6-1	NA	CASDYPRRWDEQFF	TGTGCCAGTGACTACCCCCGGAGGTGGGATGAGCAGTTCTTC
NA	TRBJ2-7	TRBV5-1	NA	CASSLDRGLYEQYF	TGCGCCAGCAGCTTGGACAGGGGACTGTACGAGCAGTACTTC
NA	TRBJ2-7	TRBV19	NA	CAPGQGSDEQYF	TGTGCCCCCGGCCAGGGGTCGGACGAGCAGTACTTC
NA	TRBJ2-7	TRBV28	TRBD2	CASSLLGTSRYEQYF	TGTGCCAGCAGTTTATTGGGGACTAGTCGCTACGAGCAGTACTTC
NA	TRBJ2-1	TRBV6-1	NA	CASSEARRGGVGYNEQFF	TGTGCCAGCAGTGAAGCGCGTCGGGGCGGGGTTGGGTACAATGAGCAGTTCTTC
NA	TRBJ1-5	TRBV5-1	NA	CASSLGGQFNQPQHF	TGCGCCAGCAGCTTGGGCGGGCAGTTCAATCAGCCCCAGCATTTT
NA	TRBJ2-2	TRBV7-3	TRBD2	CASSLWRAGEAGELFF	TGTGCCAGCAGCTTATGGCGCGCGGGAGAGGCCGGGGAGCTGTTTTTT
NA	TRBJ2-2	TRBV11-2	NA	CASSLLYGRNTGELFF	TGTGCCAGCAGCTTATTATACGGGAGGAACACCGGGGAGCTGTTTTTT
NA	TRBJ2-2	TRBV27	NA	CASSPRVWGELFF	TGTGCCAGCAGTCCCCGCGTGTGGGGGGAGCTGTTTTTT